This T cell receptor beta chain was profiled in a study of OX40 agonist ivuxolimab in advanced cancers. The wider study: Patients received the agonistic anti-OX40 (CD134) antibody ivuxolimab.

Some clones are missing from TCRdb's copy, which holds only in-frame ones; the method was immunoSEQ multiplex PCR. This table has fewer than 85,000 clones, 90% to 95% appearing once. Whole-study findings and limits: Specificity for antigen went undetermined in the expanded peripheral T cells. Clonal expansion from baseline to week 6 occurred in both CD4+ and CD8+ T cells.

The CDR3 extends over 16 amino acids. The germline V gene encodes CDR1 MRHNA and CDR2 SNTAGT. Trimming removed 4 bases at V and 0 bases at J, with 12 bases between. A word on this clone: Its antigen is as yet unknown.

Specimen: CD4+ or CD8+ T cells sorted from blood, collected in a trial of the OX40 agonist ivuxolimab. The receptor was derived from an adult with an advanced solid tumor such as melanoma, head and neck, liver or kidney cancer. This rearrangement joins TRBV6-4 to TRBJ2-2; a weak D match, TRBD1 (6 bases). CDR3 coding DNA: TGTGCCAGCAGTGCAACAGGGTGGCCGAACACCGGGGAGCTGTTTTTT. Translating gives CASSATGWPNTGELFF.